The 27 T cell receptor beta chains below were found in one sample sequenced in a study of T-cell memory formation after mild COVID-19. Each CDR3 protein gets one entry after TCRdb re-called the 5' RACE reads with MiXCR. The sample comprises around 500,000 distinct CDR3 sequences, 18% of which are singletons, and over 9% rests with the top ten. Sequencing was carried out using PBMCs or a T cell subset sorted from them (not recorded which). The receptors were gathered from an adult woman who had mild COVID-19 (a few samples of this study predate the infection). Cell type and time point are not known.

With regard to this clonotype: The junction does not match germline at one end; this may be a read error. V is TRBV7-6 and J is TRBJ2-5; TRBD2 aligns across 7 bases. Germline values: CDR1 SGHVS, CDR2 FNYEAQ. There are 14 residues in the CDR3. The CDR3 here is CASSLGTTQETLYF. The CDR3 nucleotides read TGTGCCAGCAGCTTGGGGACTACGCAAGAGACCCTGTACTTC.

The rearrangement links TRBV7-2 to TRBJ1-2; 7 bases are a match to TRBD1. CDR1 SGHTA and CDR2 FQGNSA come from the germline V gene. Germline trimming cut 4 bases from V and 0 bases from J; bases unmatched to any gene: 11. The CDR3 contains 17 residues. Written as DNA, the CDR3 is TGTGCCAGCAGCTCTCGAAGGGCAGGGGGAACTAACTATGGCTACACCTTC. Its translation is CASSSRRAGGTNYGYTF.

The CDR3 spells CASSPSLLGTYTGELFF. CDR3 DNA sequence: TGCGCCAGCAGCCCGAGCTTATTGGGGACATACACCGGGGAGCTGTTTTTT. The chain combines TRBV4-1 with TRBJ2-2, with D maybe TRBD1 (6 bases). The V gene lost 4 bases and the J gene lost 3 bases, with 18 bases spanning the gap. The CDR3 spans 17 residues. Germline CDR1 MGHRA, CDR2 YSYEKL.

Comments on this clonotype: One junction end disagrees with the germline gene, perhaps due to a read error. The V gene is TRBV4-1, the J gene TRBJ1-1, with D possibly matching TRBD1 (5 bases). The length of the CDR3 is 14 residues. From germline, CDR1 is MGHRA and CDR2 YSYEKL. CDR3 region: CDSSVPGTNTEAFF. CDR3 DNA: TGCGACAGCAGCGTACCCGGGACGAACACTGAAGCTTTCTTT.

The genes are TRBV12-3 or TRBV12-4 and TRBJ2-3, with 13 nucleotides matching TRBD2. This CDR3 has 17 amino acids. The V and J ends lost 4 bases and 5 bases, in that order; junction bases with no gene match: 9. CDR3 residues: CASSSRPGLAGRDTQYF. As DNA, the CDR3 is TGTGCCAGCAGTTCCCGCCCGGGACTAGCGGGACGAGATACGCAGTATTTT.

This clonotype appeared many times. This chain uses TRBV9 with TRBJ1-4; D call uncertain. V lost 5 bases and J lost 3, with 17 bases in between. Germline values: CDR1 SGDLS, CDR2 YYNGEE. This CDR3 is built from 16 residues. The CDR3 DNA is TGTGCCAGCAGTGGACCTCGGGGAGCGGCTAATGAAAAACTGTTTTTT. Translated: CASSGPRGAANEKLFF.

This clonotype was found a few times. The chain employs TRBV4-1 and TRBJ2-1, with 14 bases identical to TRBD2. The germline gives CDR1 MGHRA, CDR2 YSYEKL. V lost 4 bases, J lost 9 bases, and 2 bases stayed unmatched. This CDR3 has 14 residues. The CDR3 coding sequence is TGCGCCAGCAGCCCGGGACTAGCGGGAGCTGAGCAGTTCTTC. Translation: CASSPGLAGAEQFF.

The chain employs TRBV16 and TRBJ2-5, with D perhaps TRBD1 (6 bases). Germline CDR1 reads KGHSY; CDR2 reads FQNENV. The CDR3 is made up of 14 amino acids. V was cut by 4 bases and J by 5 bases, with 14 bases left in between. CDR3 loop: CASSRSRGRETQYF. CDR3 DNA: TGTGCCAGCAGCCGTTCCAGGGGCAGGGAGACCCAGTACTTC.

The CDR3 loop reads CASSLEQGKYGYTF. Here the CDR3 DNA reads TGTGCCAGCAGCTTGGAGCAGGGAAAATATGGCTACACCTTC. The gene calls are TRBV5-5 and TRBJ1-2, with a possible D match to TRBD1 (5 bases). In germline, CDR1 is SGHKS, CDR2 YYEKEE (reference sequence). The CDR3 runs 14 residues. The germline V and J ends were trimmed by 0 bases and 5 bases, with 11 bases remaining between them.

The chain recombines TRBV5-1 with TRBJ2-3, with 9 bases fitting TRBD2. The CDR3 is 15 amino acids. V dropped 4 bases and J dropped 2; count of bases not matched to a gene: 5. Per the germline V gene, CDR1 is SGHRS and CDR2 is YFSETQ. The CDR3: CASSHLAGATDTQYF. The CDR3 DNA sequence: TGCGCCAGCAGCCACTTAGCGGGGGCCACAGATACGCAGTATTTT.

The gene calls are TRBV2 and TRBJ2-5; 10 bases map to TRBD1. V lost 3 bases and J lost 3; bases outside the gene matches: 4. CDR1 and CDR2 (germline): SNHLY, FYNNEI. This CDR3 is built from 15 residues. CDR3 bases: TGTGCCAGCAGTGATTGGGACAGGGGCAAAGAGACCCAGTACTTC. Amino acids: CASSDWDRGKETQYF.

The sample holds a few counts of this clonotype. V and J are TRBV5-1 and TRBJ1-4; D unresolved. V was pared by 4 bases and J by 0 bases, with 7 bases between. This CDR3 has 14 residues. Germline-derived CDR1 and CDR2 are SGHRS and YFSETQ. The CDR3 loop is CASSKAATNEKLFF. For the CDR3, the DNA is TGCGCCAGCAGCAAGGCAGCAACTAATGAAAAACTGTTTTTT.

The V and J genes are TRBV4-3 and TRBJ1-2; the D is unclear. The ends were cut back, 0 bases at V and 8 bases at J, with 19 bases in the middle. The CDR3 has 16 residues. Per germline, CDR1 LGHNA and CDR2 YSLEER. The CDR3 DNA sequence: TGCGCCAGCAGCCAAGATTTTTTTGCGCAGGTCGGCGGCTACACCTTC. Residues: CASSQDFFAQVGGYTF.

This chain connects TRBV12-3 or TRBV12-4 to TRBJ2-7; possibly TRBD1 for D (6 bases). Trimming left V 7 bases short and J 0 bases short, with 19 bases between. This CDR3 is 16 amino acids long. CDR3 bases: TGTGCCAGCACGGACGCGGACAGTTCCTCCTCCTACGAGCAGTACTTC. It is translated as CASTDADSSSSYEQYF.

This clonotype came up a few times. The DNA for the CDR3 is TGCAGTGCTAGCCGGAACAGGGGTTACAATGAGCAGTTCTTC. As protein: CSASRNRGYNEQFF. The V and J genes are TRBV20-1 and TRBJ2-1, with 7 bases that match TRBD1. In germline, CDR1 is DFQATT, CDR2 SNEGSKA (reference sequence). J was trimmed by 4 bases and V by 3 bases; bases with no gene match: 6. The CDR3 is 14 amino acids.

A remark on this clonotype: Germline is not matched at one junction end, which may reflect a read error. The chain combines TRBV12-3 or TRBV12-4 with TRBJ1-1; 8 nucleotides line up with TRBD1. The CDR3 contains 15 residues. The CDR3 DNA reads TGTGCCAGCAACTCCCGGGACAGGTTGAACACTGAAGATTTCTTT. It encodes CASNSRDRLNTEDFF.

This clonotype was picked up a small number of times. The chain links TRBV7-2 to TRBJ2-1; 9 bases fit TRBD2. Germline V gene sequence: CDR1 SGHTA, CDR2 FQGNSA. The CDR3 has 17 residues. The V gene end was trimmed by 1 base and the J gene end by 2 bases; junction bases not matched to a gene: 6. The CDR3 DNA is TGTGCCAGCAGCTTAGAGCTAGCGGGAATAGCCTACAATGAGCAGTTCTTC. Amino acid sequence: CASSLELAGIAYNEQFF. Together with reference TRBV7-2 and TRBJ2-1, the CDR3 gives the full variable domain: GAGVSQSPSNKVTEKGKDVELRCDPISGHTALYWYRQSLGQGLEFLIYFQGNSAPDKSGLPSDRFSAERTGGSVSTLTIQRTQQEDSAVYLCASSLELAGIAYNEQFFGPGTRLTVL.

The chain combines TRBV20-1 with TRBJ2-7, with 9 bases identical to TRBD2. This CDR3 comprises 14 residues. Trimming at V came to 3 bases and at J to 2 bases, leaving 5 bases not matched to a gene. Germline V CDR1 and CDR2: DFQATT, SNEGSKA (reference sequence). CDR3 sequence: CSARQAGGAYEQYF. CDR3 nucleotides: TGCAGTGCTAGGCAAGCGGGGGGTGCCTACGAGCAGTACTTC.

The chain links TRBV6-5 to TRBJ1-2; 9 nucleotides line up with TRBD1. Germline-derived CDR1 and CDR2 are MNHEY and SVGAGI. The CDR3 runs to 13 residues. With V trimmed by 5 bases and J by 8 bases, 6 bases remained unmatched. The CDR3 nucleotides read TGTGCCAGCAGTATCGGGACAGGGACCGGCTACACCTTC. Its translation is CASSIGTGTGYTF.

This chain links TRBV3-1 with TRBJ2-5; a weak D match, TRBD2 (6 bases). Germline V CDR1 and CDR2: LGHDT, YNNKEL (reference sequence). V was cut by 6 bases and J by 3 bases, with 17 bases left in between. CDR3 length equals 15 residues. CDR3 nucleotide sequence: TGTGCCAGCAGTCGACCGGGACTCAATAAAGAGACCCAGTACTTC. Protein sequence: CASSRPGLNKETQYF.

This clonotype appeared a few times. The J gene is TRBJ1-5, the V gene TRBV14; the D gene is possibly TRBD1 (6 bases). The CDR3 is 16 amino acids. Germline CDR1 SGHDN, CDR2 FVKESK. V shed 4 bases and J shed 5 bases, with 18 bases lying between them. Here the CDR3 DNA reads TGTGCCAGCAGCCGGGACATACCCACGGATGATCAGCCCCAGCATTTT. As protein: CASSRDIPTDDQPQHF.

The chain combines TRBV6-1 with TRBJ1-2; D possibly corresponds to TRBD1 (5 bases). The germline V gene encodes CDR1 MNHNS and CDR2 SASEGT. Trimming removed 2 bases at V and 7 bases at J, with 11 bases between. CDR3 size: 13 residues. The CDR3 region is CASSEQQAPGYTF. The CDR3 nucleotides read TGTGCCAGCAGTGAACAACAGGCGCCTGGCTACACCTTC.

This clonotype was observed a handful of times. The rearrangement uses TRBV18 and TRBJ2-3; 10 nucleotides align to TRBD2. The CDR3 runs 17 residues. V trimming: 0 bases; J trimming: 4 bases; junction bases outside the gene matches: 7. The germline gives CDR1 KGHSH, CDR2 LQKENI. CDR3: CASSPPTSGKLPDTQYF. The CDR3 DNA sequence: TGTGCCAGCTCACCACCCACTAGCGGGAAACTCCCAGATACGCAGTATTTT. The whole variable domain, filled in from reference TRBV18 and TRBJ2-3, reads NAGVMQNPRHLVRRRGQEARLRCSPMKGHSHVYWYRQLPEEGLKFMVYLQKENIIDESGMPKERFSAEFPKEGPSILRIQQVVRGDSAAYFCASSPPTSGKLPDTQYFGPGTRLTVL.

This clonotype has ten or more counts. The rearrangement links TRBV4-1 to TRBJ1-2; TRBD1 aligns across 8 bases. CDR3 length equals 14 residues. Germline CDR1 reads MGHRA; CDR2 reads YSYEKL. With 4 bases clipped from V and 5 bases from J, the junction kept 6 bases outside the gene matches. CDR3 coding DNA: TGCGCCAGCAGCCCGGTGACAGGGGAATATGGCTACACCTTC. Amino acid sequence: CASSPVTGEYGYTF.

V usage is TRBV14 and J usage is TRBJ2-7; unclear D gene. The V end lost 3 bases, the J end lost 7 bases, and 10 bases lay between the germline ends. This CDR3 region has 12 residues. From germline, CDR1 is SGHDN and CDR2 FVKESK. The chain's CDR3 is CASSQAWSEQYF. The CDR3 DNA follows: TGTGCCAGCAGCCAGGCTTGGTCTGAGCAGTACTTC.

This chain uses TRBV6-5 with TRBJ2-5, with TRBD2 matching over 13 bases. V dropped 2 bases and J dropped 4; count of bases not matched to a gene: 7. CDR1 is MNHEY, CDR2 SVGAGI, per germline. This CDR3 is built from 17 residues. The chain's CDR3 is CASSYTSGRASGETQYF. CDR3 coding DNA: TGTGCCAGCAGTTACACTAGCGGGAGGGCCTCAGGAGAGACCCAGTACTTC.

This clonotype was detected many times. The chain joins TRBV19 to TRBJ1-1; 11 bases align to TRBD1. Germline V CDR1 and CDR2: LNHDA, SQIVND (reference sequence). CDR3 size: 14 residues. Unmatched junction bases numbered 6, after V lost 5 bases and J lost 7 bases. CDR3 nucleotides: TGTGCCAGTAGTCCAGGGGACAGGGGGTATGAAGCTTTCTTT. Translation: CASSPGDRGYEAFF. Filled out from reference TRBV19 and TRBJ1-1, the complete variable domain reads DGGITQSPKYLFRKEGQNVTLSCEQNLNHDAMYWYRQDPGQGLRLIYYSQIVNDFQKGDIAEGYSVSREKKESFPLTVTSAQKNPTAFYLCASSPGDRGYEAFFGQGTRLTVV.